Following are 17 T cell receptor beta chains from one sample sequenced in a study of blood T cells in healthy people across ages. Primers used in a second PCR of about 7 to 12 cycles were a sample-barcoded 5' primer and a J-beta primer mix. TCRdb ran MiXCR on the 5' RACE reads and lists one entry per CDR3 protein. The table includes around 1,600,000 distinct CDR3 sequences, 35% to 45% detected once. The material sequenced was blood. The receptors stem from a woman under 30 in good health.

The chain combines TRBV20-1 with TRBJ1-6; D possibly corresponds to TRBD1 (5 bases). The CDR3 consists of 14 residues. The germline gives CDR1 DFQATT, CDR2 SNEGSKA (reference sequence). V lost 6 bases and J 10 bases, leaving 19 bases between the germline ends. Here the CDR3 reads CSALAARVGSPLHF. The CDR3 bases are TGCAGTGCCTTAGCCGCCAGGGTGGGATCACCCCTCCACTTT.

In the case of this clonotype: The final CDR3 position lacks the conserved phenylalanine or tryptophan, pointing to a likely read error. The J gene is TRBJ2-3, the V gene TRBV10-3; 11 nucleotides line up with TRBD2. The CDR3 is made up of 14 amino acids. V lost 7 bases to trimming and J lost 5 bases; unmatched junction nucleotides: 5. Looked up from germline, CDR1 is ENHRY and CDR2 is SYGVKD. The CDR3 DNA sequence: TGTGCCATCACCCCAGGGACTAGCGGAGATACGCAGTATTCT. Translating it yields CAITPGTSGDTQYS.

This chain uses TRBV6-5 with TRBJ2-7; maybe TRBD2 (5 bases). This CDR3 contains 14 residues. The germline gives CDR1 MNHEY, CDR2 SVGAGI. V was pared by 1 base and J by 6 bases, with 13 bases between. In nucleotides, the CDR3 is TGTGCCAGCAGTTACTATCCGGGGTCGATCGAGCAGTACTTC. Translating gives CASSYYPGSIEQYF.

This chain links TRBV6-5 with TRBJ1-2; perhaps TRBD1 as D (5 bases). V gave up 4 bases and J gave up 6 bases, with 18 bases separating them. CDR1 is MNHEY, CDR2 SVGAGI, per germline. The CDR3 has 15 residues. The CDR3 spells CASSLNDGGEHGYTF. The DNA of the CDR3 is TGTGCCAGCAGTTTAAATGATGGGGGGGAACATGGCTACACCTTC.

V and J are TRBV20-1 and TRBJ1-5, with D hard to call. The germline V gene encodes CDR1 DFQATT and CDR2 SNEGSKA (reference sequence). Trimming took 0 bases from V and 0 from J, leaving 6 bases between them. The CDR3 runs 14 residues. The CDR3, as DNA: TGCAGTGCTAGAGACCCCAATAGCAATCAGCCCCAGCATTTT. It codes for CSARDPNSNQPQHF.

This chain links TRBV29-1 with TRBJ1-1; D may be TRBD1 (5 bases). Trimming left V 4 bases short and J 1 base short, with 13 bases between. The CDR3 spans 14 residues. The germline V gene has CDR1 SQVTM and CDR2 ANQGSEA. The CDR3 protein is CSVVEVGGNTEAFF. The CDR3 DNA is TGCAGCGTTGTAGAGGTTGGGGGGAACACTGAAGCTTTCTTT.

This rearrangement joins TRBV9 to TRBJ2-3, with TRBD1 matching 9 bases. Germline lookup yields CDR1 SGDLS and CDR2 YYNGEE. This CDR3 is 20 amino acids long. Losses at the gene ends were 2 bases for V and 4 bases for J; bases not matched to a gene: 20. CDR3 amino acids: CASSVWDRVWRGEISDTQYF. In DNA, the CDR3 is TGTGCCAGCAGCGTCTGGGACAGGGTTTGGCGGGGAGAGATCTCAGATACGCAGTATTTT.

This clonotype has a handful of counts. The rearrangement uses TRBV19 and TRBJ2-1; a possible D gene is TRBD2 (6 bases). CDR1 and CDR2 from the germline V gene are LNHDA and SQIVND (reference sequence). CDR3 length: 15 residues. Trimming cost V 3 bases and J 0 bases, with 9 bases left between them. CDR3: CASSMGLPSYNEQFF. In DNA form, the CDR3 reads TGTGCCAGTAGTATGGGACTCCCCTCCTACAATGAGCAGTTCTTC.

CDR3 loop: CASSEVGGLGNEQYF. The CDR3 region has the DNA TGTGCCAGCAGCGAGGTAGGGGGCCTTGGAAATGAGCAGTACTTC. The genes are TRBV5-5 and TRBJ2-7, with TRBD1 matching 7 bases. With V trimmed by 4 bases and J by 7 bases, 14 bases remained unmatched. The CDR3 runs 15 residues. The germline V gene has CDR1 SGHKS and CDR2 YYEKEE (reference sequence).

This clonotype appeared a few times. This sequence joins TRBV7-2 and TRBJ2-7; weak D call: TRBD2 (6 bases). Trimming removed 1 base at V and 3 bases at J, with 13 bases between. Germline V lookup: CDR1 SGHTA, CDR2 FQGNSA. This CDR3 has 15 amino acids. CDR3 sequence: CASSLVTGGNYEQYF. The CDR3 DNA follows: TGTGCCAGCAGCTTAGTGACTGGGGGGAACTACGAGCAGTACTTC.

This sequence joins TRBV11-2 and TRBJ1-1; D perhaps matches TRBD1 (6 bases). The CDR3 covers 16 residues. Trimming took off 2 bases at V and 1 base at J, with 14 bases between the two ends. In germline, CDR1 is SGHAT, CDR2 FQNNGV. The CDR3 DNA reads TGTGCCAGCAGCTTACCTTACGCAGGGGCGAACACTGAAGCTTTCTTT. It yields the protein CASSLPYAGANTEAFF.

This chain links TRBV27 with TRBJ2-7, with 7 bases lining up with TRBD2. Germline CDR1 and CDR2: MNHEY and SMNVEV (reference sequence). This CDR3 has 14 residues. The V and J ends lost 0 bases and 6 bases, in that order; junction bases with no gene match: 5. CDR3 sequence reads: CASSLSSGLFEQYF. DNA of the CDR3: TGTGCCAGCAGTTTATCTAGCGGGTTGTTCGAGCAGTACTTC.

The chain combines TRBV9 with TRBJ2-7, with D possibly being TRBD1 (5 bases). CDR3 length equals 15 residues. Trimming shortened V by 0 bases and J by 4 bases, and 14 bases separated the two germline ends. Germline assignment: CDR1 SGDLS and CDR2 YYNGEE. DNA for the CDR3: TGTGCCAGCAGCGTAGGAGTGGCAGGGTTATACGAGCAGTACTTC. This sequence encodes CASSVGVAGLYEQYF.

This clonotype was seen just once. The CDR3 is CSARDPGFRANVLTF. Written as DNA, the CDR3 is TGCAGTGCTAGAGATCCCGGCTTTAGGGCCAACGTCCTGACTTTC. The chain has TRBV20-1 and TRBJ2-6, with no clear D. Germline loops: CDR1 DFQATT, CDR2 SNEGSKA (reference sequence). This CDR3 is built from 15 residues. V was clipped by 0 bases and J by 5 bases, with 11 bases between them.

The chain has TRBV9 and TRBJ2-1; D is unclear. Germline V gene data show CDR1 as SGDLS and CDR2 as YYNGEE. The V end lost 2 bases, the J end lost 0 bases, and 9 bases lay between the germline ends. The CDR3 is 15 amino acids. As DNA, the CDR3 is TGTGCCAGCAGCGTCGGATATAGCTCCTACAATGAGCAGTTCTTC. It yields the protein CASSVGYSSYNEQFF.

This clonotype turned up a few times. The chain links TRBV20-1 to TRBJ2-7; 12 bases fit TRBD2. The germline gives CDR1 DFQATT, CDR2 SNEGSKA (reference sequence). This CDR3 has 16 amino acids. Germline trimming cut 0 bases from V and 6 bases from J; bases unmatched to any gene: 9. This CDR3 reads CSARDWRLAGVGEQYF. DNA of the CDR3: TGCAGTGCTAGAGATTGGCGACTAGCGGGAGTGGGCGAGCAGTACTTC.

The V call is TRBV5-5, the J call TRBJ1-5; D is uncertain. V dropped 1 base and J dropped 5 bases, with 7 bases sitting between them. This CDR3 comprises 13 residues. Germline V gives CDR1 SGHKS, CDR2 YYEKEE (reference sequence). The DNA for the CDR3 is TGTGCCAGCAGCTTGTATAGTTATCAGCCCCAGCATTTT. Protein sequence: CASSLYSYQPQHF.